This TCR beta chain was identified during a study of blood T cells in healthy people across ages. A second about 7 to 11 cycle PCR used barcoded and J-beta primers. A single record per CDR3 protein comes from TCRdb applying MiXCR to the 5' RACE reads. The sample records around 1,500,000 distinct CDR3 sequences, 28% being singletons. Study results and limitations: PBMCs left unsorted prevented a conclusive naive versus antigen-experienced comparison. The donors' CMV status was not determined, possibly confounding changes in expanded clonotypes.

V was clipped by 2 bases and J by 9 bases, with 17 bases between them. The CDR3 is made up of 14 amino acids. CDR1 DFQATT and CDR2 SNEGSKA come from the germline V gene (reference sequence). Researchers isolated at least 6 million PBMCs per sample. The sample holds a few counts of this clonotype. Its target is not known. The sequenced material came from blood. V and J are TRBV20-1 and TRBJ2-1; D ambiguous. This sequence was found in a woman aged 25 to 39 in good health. DNA of the CDR3: TGCAGTGCTAGACCCCCGGGTGGGGTTACTGAGCAGTTCTTC. Amino acids: CSARPPGGVTEQFF.